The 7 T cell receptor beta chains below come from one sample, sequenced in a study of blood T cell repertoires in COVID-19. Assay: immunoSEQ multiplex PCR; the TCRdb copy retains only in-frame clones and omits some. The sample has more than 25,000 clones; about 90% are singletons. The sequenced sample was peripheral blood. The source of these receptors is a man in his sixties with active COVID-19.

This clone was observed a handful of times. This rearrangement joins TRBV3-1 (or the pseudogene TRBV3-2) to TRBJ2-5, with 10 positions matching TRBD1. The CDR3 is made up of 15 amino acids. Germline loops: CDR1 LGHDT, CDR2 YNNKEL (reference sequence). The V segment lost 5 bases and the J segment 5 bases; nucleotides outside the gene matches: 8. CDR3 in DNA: TGTGCCAGCAGCTCCCGGGACAGGGGTGGGGAGACCCAGTACTTC. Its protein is CASSSRDRGGETQYF.

CDR3 DNA sequence: TGCGCCAGCAGCCAAGATCTAAGGGGAAGTAACTATGGCTACACCTTC. Translating it yields CASSQDLRGSNYGYTF. The rearrangement uses TRBV4-1 and TRBJ1-2; TRBD1 might be the D (5 bases). The CDR3 has 16 amino acids. The V gene lost 0 bases and the J gene lost 1 base, with 12 bases spanning the gap. In germline, CDR1 is MGHRA, CDR2 YSYEKL.

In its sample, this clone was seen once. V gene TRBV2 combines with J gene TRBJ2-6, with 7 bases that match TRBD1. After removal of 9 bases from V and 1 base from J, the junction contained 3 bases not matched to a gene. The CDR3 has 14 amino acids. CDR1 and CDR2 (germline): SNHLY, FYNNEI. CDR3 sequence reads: CASLQGSGANVLTF. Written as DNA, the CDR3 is TGTGCCAGTTTACAGGGGTCTGGGGCCAACGTCCTGACTTTC.

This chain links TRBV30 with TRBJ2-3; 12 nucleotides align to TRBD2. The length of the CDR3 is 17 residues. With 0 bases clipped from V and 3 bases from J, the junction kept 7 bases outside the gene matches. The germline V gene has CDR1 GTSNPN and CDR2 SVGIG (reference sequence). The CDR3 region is CAWSVLASGGATDTQYF. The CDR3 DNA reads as TGTGCCTGGAGTGTACTGGCTAGCGGGGGGGCTACAGATACGCAGTATTTT.

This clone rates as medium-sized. The CDR3, as DNA: TGCAGCGTCGGGACAGGGGGAAACTATGGCTACACCTTC. It encodes CSVGTGGNYGYTF. This chain joins TRBV29-1 and TRBJ1-2, with 11 nucleotides matching TRBD1. The V gene end was trimmed by 6 bases and the J gene end by 2 bases; junction bases not matched to a gene: 2. The CDR3 runs to 13 residues. The V gene's germline CDR1 is SQVTM and CDR2 ANQGSEA.

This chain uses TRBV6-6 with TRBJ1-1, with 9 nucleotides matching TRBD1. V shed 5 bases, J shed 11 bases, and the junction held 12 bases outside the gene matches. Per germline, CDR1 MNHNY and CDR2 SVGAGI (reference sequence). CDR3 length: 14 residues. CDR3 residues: CASSNAGTGSQAFF. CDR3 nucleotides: TGTGCCAGCAGTAACGCTGGGACAGGGTCCCAGGCTTTCTTT.

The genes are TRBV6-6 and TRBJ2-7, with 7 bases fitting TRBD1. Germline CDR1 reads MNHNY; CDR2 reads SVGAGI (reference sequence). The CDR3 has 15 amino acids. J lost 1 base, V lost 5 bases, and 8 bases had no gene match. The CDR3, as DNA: TGTGCCAGCAGTCTCCCCGGGACAGAATCCTACGAGCAGTACTTC. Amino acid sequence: CASSLPGTESYEQYF.